A selection of T cell receptor beta chains follows, all from one sample in a study of CD8 T cells in ankylosing spondylitis. MiXCR, applied by TCRdb to the 5' RACE reads, yields one record per CDR3 protein. The sample carries 350,000 to 450,000 distinct CDR3 sequences, roughly 22% recorded once. Material: blood, either unsorted or a sorted T cell fraction (not recorded which). All receptors derive from a male donor with ankylosing spondylitis or in good health (not recorded which). Each CDR3 is given with its conserved first and last residue. D genes are given only for firm matches. Part of the rows lack a size; the others show once, few, many or a class for expanded clones.

J gene,D gene,V gene,clone size,CDR3 DNA,CDR3 protein
TRBJ2-3,.,TRBV12-3/TRBV12-4,many,TGTGCCAGCAGTCAACTTTGGACCCCGGGCGGTACGCAGTATTTT,CASSQLWTPGGTQYF
TRBJ1-1,.,TRBV4-1,few,TGCGCCAGCAGCCAAGGGGAGGGAATGAACACTGAAGCTTTCTTT,CASSQGEGMNTEAFF
TRBJ2-1,.,TRBV9,few,TGTGCCAGCAGCGGCCCCAGGAGAAACAATGAGCAGTTCTTC,CASSGPRRNNEQFF
TRBJ1-1,.,TRBV13,many,TGTGCCAGCAGCTTAGGCCCGACTGAAGCTTTCTTT,CASSLGPTEAFF
TRBJ2-7,TRBD2,TRBV29-1,.,TGCAGCGCCGTTCCCGGGACTAGCGTTGACGAGCAGTACTTC,CSAVPGTSVDEQYF
TRBJ1-4,.,TRBV29-1,many,TGCAGCGTTGTGGGGGGGGCTAATGAAAAACTGTTTTTT,CSVVGGANEKLFF
TRBJ1-2,.,TRBV12-3/TRBV12-4,many,TGTGCCAGCAACAATGGGGATGGCTACACCTTC,CASNNGDGYTF
TRBJ2-7,TRBD1,TRBV12-3/TRBV12-4,few,TGTGCCAGCAGTTTACTCGGGACAGGGGCCTCCGAGCAGTACTTC,CASSLLGTGASEQYF
TRBJ2-3,TRBD2,TRBV11-1,few,TGTGCCAGCAGCTTAATCAGCGGGGGGGCCCCCTTCACAGATACGCAGTATTTT,CASSLISGGAPFTDTQYF
TRBJ1-1,.,TRBV12-3/TRBV12-4,few,TGTGCCAGCAGTTTAAGAAGACGGAATAACACTGAAGCTTTCTTT,CASSLRRRNNTEAFF
TRBJ2-7,TRBD2,TRBV4-1,.,TGCGCCAGCAGCCAAGAGGGGAGGGCGGGGTACGAGCAGTACTTC,CASSQEGRAGYEQYF
TRBJ2-1,.,TRBV29-1,few,TGCAGCGTTGAACGGCGTAATGGATATGAGCAGTTCTTC,CSVERRNGYEQFF
TRBJ2-3,.,TRBV7-3,.,TGTGCCAGCAGCCAACTGGGGGGCGCAACAGATACGCAGTATTTT,CASSQLGGATDTQYF
TRBJ2-7,.,TRBV6-1,.,TGTGCCAGCAGCACCTCAGGATACTCCTACGAGCAGTACTTC,CASSTSGYSYEQYF
TRBJ2-1,.,TRBV6-5,few,TGTGCCAGCAGTTATTATGGGAGCTCCTACAATGAGCAGTTCTTC,CASSYYGSSYNEQFF
TRBJ2-7,.,TRBV6-1,few,TGTGCCAGCATGGAGGGGACAGCGTTAGACTACGAGCAGTACTTC,CASMEGTALDYEQYF
TRBJ2-1,.,TRBV20-1,.,TGCAGTGCTATAGACCGGGACTGGATCTACAATGAGCAGTTCTTC,CSAIDRDWIYNEQFF
TRBJ2-5,.,TRBV7-6,many,TGTGCCAGCAGCCATGGGACGGGGGCATCAGAGACCCAGTACTTC,CASSHGTGASETQYF
TRBJ2-7,TRBD2,TRBV6-6,.,TGTGCCAGCAGTTACGGGGAACTGTCGGGACTAGCGCGCTCCTACGAGCAGTACTTC,CASSYGELSGLARSYEQYF
TRBJ2-2,.,TRBV10-3,few,TGTGCCATCAGTGTTCGTACAGTCGGGGACACCGGGGAGCTGTTTTTT,CAISVRTVGDTGELFF
TRBJ2-7,TRBD1,TRBV3-1,few,TGTGCCAGCAGCCAAGGGACAGGGATCTACGAGCAGTACTTC,CASSQGTGIYEQYF
TRBJ2-7,.,TRBV29-1,few,TGCAGCGTTGAACGCAGAACCCCCTACGAGCAGTACTTC,CSVERRTPYEQYF
TRBJ2-7,.,TRBV7-9,.,TGTGCCAGCAGCGGTCAGGGAGTTCTAGACGAGCAGTACTTC,CASSGQGVLDEQYF
TRBJ1-2,.,TRBV6-5,.,TGTGCCAGCAGTTACTCGGGGGACAACGATGGCTACACCTTC,CASSYSGDNDGYTF
TRBJ2-1,.,TRBV11-2,.,TGTGCCAGCAGCTTAGTAAAGATAAATGAGCAGTTCTTC,CASSLVKINEQFF
TRBJ1-2,.,TRBV5-6,few,TGTGCCAGCAGCATCGACAGCTATGGCTACACCTTC,CASSIDSYGYTF
TRBJ2-7,TRBD1,TRBV7-8,few,TGTGCCAGCAGCTCCCACTCTGACAGGGACCACGAGCAGTACTTC,CASSSHSDRDHEQYF
TRBJ1-2,.,TRBV10-2,.,TGCGCCAGCAGTGAGTCAGGCTATGGCTACACCTTC,CASSESGYGYTF
TRBJ2-7,.,TRBV7-9,.,TGTGCCAGCAGCTTAGAATCCCACTACGAGCAGTACTTC,CASSLESHYEQYF
TRBJ1-1,TRBD1,TRBV12-3/TRBV12-4,many,TGTGCCAGCAGTTCAGCACAGGGGCTAAACACTGAAGCTTTCTTT,CASSSAQGLNTEAFF
TRBJ2-1,TRBD2,TRBV2,.,TGTGCCAGCAGTGAGCGGGGGTGGCATGAGCAGTTCTTC,CASSERGWHEQFF
TRBJ2-7,.,TRBV21-1,.,TGTGCCAGCAGCAAAGGACGGAGCTACGAGCAGTACTTC,CASSKGRSYEQYF
TRBJ2-4,.,TRBV20-1,few,TGCAGTGCTATAACAGACAGGAGTAAAAACATTCAGTACTTC,CSAITDRSKNIQYF
TRBJ2-7,.,TRBV29-1,many,TGCAGCGTTGAGACGGGACAATCCTACGAGCAGTACTTC,CSVETGQSYEQYF
TRBJ2-3,.,TRBV11-2,.,TGTGCCAGCAGCTTACTGGCGGGGGCGCACACAGATACGCAGTATTTT,CASSLLAGAHTDTQYF
TRBJ2-1,TRBD1,TRBV27,.,TGTGCCAGCGGGTTGACAGGGATATACAATGAGCAGTTCTTC,CASGLTGIYNEQFF